The 26 T cell receptor beta chains below were found in one sample sequenced in a study of blood T cell repertoires in COVID-19. Here immunoSEQ multiplex PCR was the method, and the copy in TCRdb shows in-frame clones only, minus some. The sample lists about 230,000 clones; around 83% were seen once. Sequencing input: peripheral blood. The receptors originated from a woman in her 50s with acute or convalescent COVID-19.

The CDR3 DNA follows: TGTGCCAGCAGTCCCTTAAGGGGGTACACTGAAGCTTTCTTT. The encoded protein is CASSPLRGYTEAFF. This sequence joins TRBV6-5 and TRBJ1-1; a weak D match, TRBD1 (6 bases). The V and J ends lost 5 bases and 3 bases respectively, with 13 bases between them. CDR1 MNHEY and CDR2 SVGAGI come from the germline V gene. The CDR3 spans 14 residues.

The chain carries TRBV28 and TRBJ1-1, with 9 bases that match TRBD1. Trimming at V came to 5 bases and at J to 6 bases, leaving 4 bases not matched to a gene. Germline values: CDR1 MDHEN, CDR2 SYDVKM. This CDR3 is 13 amino acids long. CDR3 in amino acids: CASSPTGGSEAFF. The CDR3 region has the DNA TGTGCCAGCAGTCCGACAGGGGGTTCTGAAGCTTTCTTT. The full variable domain, completed using reference TRBV28 and TRBJ1-1, is DVKVTQSSRYLVKRTGEKVFLECVQDMDHENMFWYRQDPGLGLRLIYFSYDVKMKEKGDIPEGYSVSREKKERFSLILESASTNQTSMYLCASSPTGGSEAFFGQGTRLTVV.

The chain couples TRBV6-1 to TRBJ1-3; no clear D. Trimming cost V 0 bases and J 1 base, with 4 bases left between them. The CDR3 has 14 residues. Germline V lookup: CDR1 MNHNS, CDR2 SASEGT. The CDR3 sequence is CASSEARSGNTIYF. The CDR3 DNA reads TGTGCCAGCAGTGAAGCGCGTTCTGGAAACACCATATATTTT.

This chain joins TRBV2 and TRBJ2-7; 7 bases map to TRBD1. J lost 2 bases, V lost 7 bases, and 11 bases had no gene match. Germline V lookup: CDR1 SNHLY, CDR2 FYNNEI. CDR3 length: 15 amino acids. The CDR3 DNA sequence: TGTGCCAGCAAAGAGGGGACAGCCCCGGCCTACGAGCAGTACTTC. It yields the protein CASKEGTAPAYEQYF. Together with reference TRBV2 and TRBJ2-7, the CDR3 gives the full variable domain: EPEVTQTPSHQVTQMGQEVILRCVPISNHLYFYWYRQILGQKVEFLVSFYNNEISEKSEIFDDQFSVERPDGSNFTLKIRSTKLEDSAMYFCASKEGTAPAYEQYFGPGTRLTVT.

This clone was recorded a few times. The chain links TRBV19 to TRBJ1-5; perhaps TRBD1 as D (6 bases). The CDR3 is 13 amino acids. Trimming removed 10 bases at V and 7 bases at J, with 17 bases between. The germline V gene has CDR1 LNHDA and CDR2 SQIVND (reference sequence). Written as DNA, the CDR3 is TGTGCCACCTCACAGGGACGGGACCAGCCCCAGCATTTT. This codes for CATSQGRDQPQHF.

V and J are TRBV5-1 and TRBJ2-2; TRBD1 matches 7 bases. V was clipped by 3 bases and J by 2 bases; unmatched bases: 10. Germline CDR1 SGHRS, CDR2 YFSETQ. This CDR3 contains 17 residues. The CDR3 DNA is TGCGCCAGCAGCTCCACTCCGGGACAGATCAACACCGGGGAGCTGTTTTTT. Protein sequence: CASSSTPGQINTGELFF.

In this sample, this clone turned up once. The chain recombines TRBV10-3 with TRBJ1-2, with TRBD1 matching 11 bases. Germline-derived CDR1 and CDR2 are ENHRY and SYGVKD. Trimming at V came to 7 bases and at J to 0 bases, leaving 7 bases not matched to a gene. This CDR3 contains 16 residues. The CDR3 spells CAITTDRGLTNYGYTF. CDR3 nucleotide sequence: TGTGCCATCACCACGGACAGGGGGCTCACTAACTATGGCTACACCTTC.

This clone was counted only a few times. In DNA form, the CDR3 reads TGTGCCAGCAGTTTACAATACCGGGACAAGTCCTACGAGCAGTACTTC. It is translated as CASSLQYRDKSYEQYF. V gene TRBV27 combines with J gene TRBJ2-7, with D tentatively TRBD1 (6 bases). V gave up 2 bases and J gave up 1 base, with 15 bases separating them. Germline CDR1 reads MNHEY; CDR2 reads SMNVEV (reference sequence). The CDR3 runs to 16 residues.

V usage is TRBV6-5 and J usage is TRBJ1-6; no firm D call. V gave up 8 bases and J gave up 8 bases, with 13 bases separating them. The CDR3 spans 13 residues. In germline, CDR1 is MNHEY, CDR2 SVGAGI. CDR3 sequence reads: CASARGVDSPLHF. As DNA, the CDR3 is TGTGCCAGCGCTAGAGGTGTCGATTCACCCCTCCACTTT.

V and J are TRBV28 and TRBJ1-1; the match to TRBD1 covers 9 bases. The CDR3 consists of 15 residues. V was pared by 3 bases and J by 1 base, with 3 bases of the junction left unmatched. CDR1 and CDR2 from the germline V gene are MDHEN and SYDVKM. Here the CDR3 reads CASSLGDRANTEAFF. The CDR3 DNA follows: TGTGCCAGCAGTTTGGGGGACAGGGCGAACACTGAAGCTTTCTTT.

This clone has more than one count but fewer than ten. The chain carries TRBV7-8 and TRBJ1-3; TRBD1 agrees at 8 bases. CDR3 length: 20 residues. J gave up 0 bases and V 1 base, and 14 bases lay outside the gene matches. The germline gives CDR1 SGHVS, CDR2 FQNEAQ. The CDR3 DNA reads TGTGCCAGCAGCTTAGTTTCTAATATAGGGACAGGCACCTCTGGAAACACCATATATTTT. This gives the protein CASSLVSNIGTGTSGNTIYF.

This clone was counted between two and nine times. This chain connects TRBV28 to TRBJ2-1; 7 nucleotides line up with TRBD1. The CDR3 extends over 16 amino acids. Losses at the gene ends were 5 bases for V and 9 bases for J; bases not matched to a gene: 16. Germline loops: CDR1 MDHEN, CDR2 SYDVKM. CDR3 region: CASSNGPGQNFREQFF. The DNA for the CDR3 is TGTGCCAGCAGTAACGGTCCGGGACAGAACTTTCGTGAGCAGTTCTTC.

The J gene is TRBJ2-1, the V gene TRBV20-1; 9 bases fit TRBD1. The CDR3 length is 17 residues. From germline, CDR1 is DFQATT and CDR2 SNEGSKA (reference sequence). J lost 7 bases, V lost 3 bases, and 16 bases had no gene match. Here the CDR3 reads CSASNRGRLGYGNEQFF. The DNA of the CDR3 is TGCAGTGCTAGTAACAGGGGGCGGCTAGGGTATGGGAATGAGCAGTTCTTC.

The chain is built from TRBV12-3 or TRBV12-4 and TRBJ1-2; D unclear. The germline V and J ends were trimmed by 5 bases and 4 bases, with 11 bases remaining between them. The CDR3 has 13 residues. DNA for the CDR3: TGTGCCAGCAGTCAGGAGGTTGGCTATGGCTACACCTTC. Its translation: CASSQEVGYGYTF.

This CDR3 reads CASSLRAGQNTGELFF. CDR3 coding DNA: TGTGCCAGCAGCTTAAGGGCGGGCCAAAACACCGGGGAGCTGTTTTTT. The rearrangement joins TRBV7-3 to TRBJ2-2, with D possibly TRBD2 on 5 matching bases. The CDR3 length is 16 residues. V gave up 1 base and J gave up 2 bases, with 11 bases separating them. CDR1 and CDR2 (germline): SGHTA, FQGTGA.

The gene calls are TRBV11-2 and TRBJ1-1, with TRBD1 matching over 7 bases. Germline loops: CDR1 SGHAT, CDR2 FQNNGV. This CDR3 has 16 amino acids. V lost 2 bases to trimming and J lost 1 base; unmatched junction nucleotides: 7. The CDR3, as DNA: TGTGCCAGCAGCTTATCCACAGGGGACCCGAACACTGAAGCTTTCTTT. It translates to CASSLSTGDPNTEAFF.

V gene TRBV25-1 combines with J gene TRBJ1-6; no definite D call. Germline assignment: CDR1 MGHDK and CDR2 SYGVNS. This CDR3 spans 16 amino acids. Trimming removed 0 bases from V and 5 bases from J, with 11 bases in between. CDR3 bases: TGTGCCAGCAGTGAATATGGAGGGCCCGATAATTCACCCCTCCACTTT. Amino acid sequence: CASSEYGGPDNSPLHF.

The chain joins TRBV10-2 to TRBJ2-7; D gene ambiguous. Germline V gives CDR1 WSHSY, CDR2 SAAADI. The V end was cut by 6 bases, the J end by 4 bases, with 10 bases between. The CDR3 totals 12 residues. CDR3 in DNA: TGCGCCAGCAGCGAGACATTTTACGAGCAGTACTTC. Residues: CASSETFYEQYF.

This chain connects TRBV28 to TRBJ1-2; D uncertain. The CDR3 is 13 residues long. Germline loops: CDR1 MDHEN, CDR2 SYDVKM. Trimming stripped 5 bases from V and 2 bases from J, with 9 bases between. The CDR3 here is CASSPPSNYGYTF. CDR3 bases: TGTGCCAGCAGTCCTCCCTCCAACTATGGCTACACCTTC.

DNA for the CDR3: TGTGCCAGCAGCTTGGGGGGGACGGATAATTCACCCCTCCACTTT. Translation: CASSLGGTDNSPLHF. The rearrangement links TRBV7-9 to TRBJ1-6, with a possible D match to TRBD1 (5 bases). V was shortened by 3 bases and J by 5 bases, with 11 bases between the two germline ends. CDR1 is SEHNR and CDR2 is FQNEAQ in the germline V gene (reference sequence). CDR3 length: 15 residues.

The chain links TRBV11-2 to TRBJ1-3; D is uncertain. The V and J ends lost 1 base and 0 bases respectively, with 7 bases between them. The V gene's germline CDR1 is SGHAT and CDR2 FQNNGV. CDR3 length: 15 residues. CDR3 protein: CASSLGPGSGNTIYF. CDR3 bases: TGTGCCAGCAGCTTAGGTCCAGGCTCTGGAAACACCATATATTTT.

The V call is TRBV6-5, the J call TRBJ2-5, with a weak D call TRBD1 (5 bases). Germline V lookup: CDR1 MNHEY, CDR2 SVGAGI. V was clipped by 7 bases and J by 1 base, with 16 bases between them. The CDR3 consists of 15 residues. CDR3 sequence: CASTKGWGAQETQYF. CDR3 in DNA: TGTGCCAGCACCAAAGGTTGGGGCGCCCAAGAGACCCAGTACTTC.

In the case of this clone: Other nucleotide sequences in the sample specify the same CDR3. The rearrangement uses TRBV3-1 (or the pseudogene TRBV3-2) and TRBJ1-5; D possibly corresponds to TRBD1 (6 bases). Germline-derived CDR1 and CDR2 are LGHDT and YNNKEL (reference sequence). V was pared by 3 bases and J by 7 bases, with 10 bases between. The CDR3 is made up of 13 amino acids. As DNA, the CDR3 is TGTGCCAGCAGCCAGGGAGGGGGGCAGCCCCAGCATTTT. Protein: CASSQGGGQPQHF.

This clone was seen a handful of times. The J gene is TRBJ2-5, the V gene TRBV15; 7 nucleotides align to TRBD2. Germline V gene data show CDR1 as LNHNV and CDR2 as YYDKDF (reference sequence). The CDR3 loop spans 14 amino acids. J lost 3 bases, V lost 3 bases, and 4 bases had no gene match. The CDR3 loop reads CATSRGGEKETQYF. CDR3 nucleotide sequence: TGTGCCACCAGCAGGGGAGGGGAAAAAGAGACCCAGTACTTC.

The chain couples TRBV7-9 to TRBJ2-3; D is possibly TRBD2 (7 bases). Per the germline V gene, CDR1 is SEHNR and CDR2 is FQNEAQ (reference sequence). This CDR3 has 15 amino acids. V was shortened by 4 bases and J by 2 bases, with 13 bases between the two germline ends. The CDR3 loop reads CASSSQGGVTDTQYF. Written as DNA, the CDR3 is TGTGCCAGCAGCTCACAGGGAGGGGTCACAGATACGCAGTATTTT.

The rearrangement uses TRBV19 and TRBJ2-7; a weak D match, TRBD1 (6 bases). The CDR3 is 14 residues long. Trimming took off 5 bases at V and 2 bases at J, with 13 bases between the two ends. The germline gives CDR1 LNHDA, CDR2 SQIVND (reference sequence). CDR3 coding DNA: TGTGCCAGTAGTTTTGGGGGCGTAACCTACGAGCAGTACTTC. This codes for CASSFGGVTYEQYF.